Listed below are T cell receptor beta chains from one sample, sequenced in a study of early T cells in non-severe SARS-CoV-2 infection. TCRdb passed the 5' RACE reads through MiXCR, listing each CDR3 protein once. The table has some 50,000 distinct CDR3 sequences, around 10% seen once. Material for sequencing was whole blood. These receptors were collected from an adult who was a healthcare worker with PCR-confirmed SARS-CoV-2 infection or an uninfected control (not recorded which). Both conserved end residues are trimmed from each CDR3. Each record gives: V gene, D gene, J gene, clone size, CDR3 length, CDR3 protein. The D gene is left open where the match is weak. A row's size may be missing; if present it is once, few, many or a size class.

V gene: TRBV10-1
D gene: -
J gene: TRBJ1-3
clone size: -
CDR3 length: 13
CDR3 protein: ASSAAGTEGNTIY

V gene: TRBV20-1
D gene: -
J gene: TRBJ2-1
clone size: many
CDR3 length: 8
CDR3 protein: SGGYNEQF

V gene: TRBV18
D gene: TRBD1
J gene: TRBJ2-7
clone size: many
CDR3 length: 13
CDR3 protein: ASSPRDRVDYEQY

V gene: TRBV11-2
D gene: -
J gene: TRBJ2-3
clone size: -
CDR3 length: 12
CDR3 protein: ASSLANAEGTQY

V gene: TRBV7-3
D gene: TRBD1
J gene: TRBJ1-1
clone size: -
CDR3 length: 12
CDR3 protein: ASSSTGGGTEAF

V gene: TRBV7-8
D gene: -
J gene: TRBJ1-3
clone size: few
CDR3 length: 15
CDR3 protein: ASSLEVYERSGNTIY

V gene: TRBV5-1
D gene: -
J gene: TRBJ2-3
clone size: -
CDR3 length: 12
CDR3 protein: ASSLVQGTDTQY

V gene: TRBV12-5
D gene: -
J gene: TRBJ2-1
clone size: many
CDR3 length: 14
CDR3 protein: ASGLVRVDSYNEQF

V gene: TRBV12-3/TRBV12-4
D gene: TRBD1
J gene: TRBJ1-1
clone size: many
CDR3 length: 13
CDR3 protein: ASSGQGGLNTEAF

V gene: TRBV20-1
D gene: -
J gene: TRBJ2-7
clone size: few
CDR3 length: 12
CDR3 protein: SATRDGAAYEQY

V gene: TRBV28
D gene: -
J gene: TRBJ2-7
clone size: many
CDR3 length: 12
CDR3 protein: ASSLEAEHYEQY

V gene: TRBV20-1
D gene: -
J gene: TRBJ2-1
clone size: few
CDR3 length: 14
CDR3 protein: SATFGLGTGGNEQF

V gene: TRBV4-1
D gene: -
J gene: TRBJ2-5
clone size: many
CDR3 length: 15
CDR3 protein: ASSQPPGEKLQETQY

V gene: TRBV6-6
D gene: -
J gene: TRBJ2-3
clone size: many
CDR3 length: 13
CDR3 protein: ASSYSAGLTDTQY

V gene: TRBV7-2
D gene: -
J gene: TRBJ2-3
clone size: many
CDR3 length: 13
CDR3 protein: ASSLGARGLNTQY

V gene: TRBV5-8
D gene: -
J gene: TRBJ1-5
clone size: many
CDR3 length: 13
CDR3 protein: ASSVRISSNQPQH

V gene: TRBV7-2
D gene: -
J gene: TRBJ2-6
clone size: many
CDR3 length: 11
CDR3 protein: ASSLERSVVLT

V gene: TRBV30
D gene: -
J gene: TRBJ2-2
clone size: many
CDR3 length: 16
CDR3 protein: AWSVTRGSRANTGELF

V gene: TRBV18
D gene: TRBD1
J gene: TRBJ1-2
clone size: many
CDR3 length: 12
CDR3 protein: ASSPLRDSDPNA

V gene: TRBV29-1
D gene: TRBD2
J gene: TRBJ2-1
clone size: many
CDR3 length: 14
CDR3 protein: SVEDLRLAGRDEQF

V gene: TRBV18
D gene: -
J gene: TRBJ1-6
clone size: many
CDR3 length: 11
CDR3 protein: ASSPNPDSPLH

V gene: TRBV7-2
D gene: -
J gene: TRBJ2-6
clone size: few
CDR3 length: 16
CDR3 protein: ASSLDGTTHSGANVLT

V gene: TRBV12-3/TRBV12-4
D gene: -
J gene: TRBJ2-1
clone size: many
CDR3 length: 11
CDR3 protein: ASTSQGYNEQF

V gene: TRBV29-1
D gene: -
J gene: TRBJ2-5
clone size: many
CDR3 length: 15
CDR3 protein: SVYPGGQGTGRETQY

V gene: TRBV2
D gene: -
J gene: TRBJ2-2
clone size: many
CDR3 length: 11
CDR3 protein: ASSVEGSGELF

V gene: TRBV19
D gene: -
J gene: TRBJ1-6
clone size: many
CDR3 length: 12
CDR3 protein: ASSPDQAGSPLH

V gene: TRBV20-1
D gene: TRBD2
J gene: TRBJ2-7
clone size: few
CDR3 length: 14
CDR3 protein: SADMTSSKLSYEQY

V gene: TRBV19
D gene: TRBD1
J gene: TRBJ2-4
clone size: -
CDR3 length: 17
CDR3 protein: ASSEGDSGIVIDKNIQY

V gene: TRBV21-1
D gene: -
J gene: TRBJ2-2
clone size: many
CDR3 length: 10
CDR3 protein: ASSGRTGSCF

V gene: TRBV5-5
D gene: TRBD1
J gene: TRBJ2-1
clone size: many
CDR3 length: 12
CDR3 protein: ASSRDRGSNEQF

V gene: TRBV30
D gene: -
J gene: TRBJ2-7
clone size: many
CDR3 length: 12
CDR3 protein: AWAMNGVNYEQY

V gene: TRBV5-1
D gene: -
J gene: TRBJ2-5
clone size: many
CDR3 length: 11
CDR3 protein: ASSLDVSETQY

V gene: TRBV18
D gene: -
J gene: TRBJ2-6
clone size: many
CDR3 length: 14
CDR3 protein: ASSRSGITGANVLT